The 13 T cell receptor beta chains below were found in one sample sequenced in a study of OX40 agonist ivuxolimab in advanced cancers. TCRdb's copy holds only in-frame clones and misses some; the assay was immunoSEQ multiplex PCR. The table shows roughly 86,000 clones, with roughly nine tenths occurring only once. Material: CD4+ or CD8+ T cells sorted from blood, obtained in a trial of the OX40 agonist ivuxolimab. The receptors were sampled from an adult with an advanced solid tumor such as melanoma, head and neck, liver or kidney cancer.

The CDR3 DNA sequence: TGTGCCAGCAGCACTACTAGCGGCCCCTCCCCAGATACGCAGTATTTT. Its protein is CASSTTSGPSPDTQYF. V usage is TRBV7-2 and J usage is TRBJ2-3; 8 nucleotides line up with TRBD2. The trim removed 5 bases at V and 4 bases at J, leaving 11 bases unmatched. The CDR3 loop spans 16 amino acids. Germline lookup yields CDR1 SGHTA and CDR2 FQGNSA. Looking up the rest from reference TRBV7-2 and TRBJ2-3 gives the full variable domain: GAGVSQSPSNKVTEKGKDVELRCDPISGHTALYWYRQSLGQGLEFLIYFQGNSAPDKSGLPSDRFSAERTGGSVSTLTIQRTQQEDSAVYLCASSTTSGPSPDTQYFGPGTRLTVL.

The chain couples TRBV4-2 to TRBJ2-1; TRBD2 matches 7 bases. Germline CDR1 LGHNA, CDR2 YNFKEQ. V lost 5 bases to trimming and J lost 5 bases; unmatched junction nucleotides: 9. The CDR3 spans 15 residues. CDR3 region: CASSRKAGEDNEQFF. CDR3 nucleotides: TGTGCCAGCAGCAGGAAGGCGGGAGAGGACAATGAGCAGTTCTTC.

The chain couples TRBV7-9 to TRBJ2-2; 7 bases align to TRBD1. The germline V gene encodes CDR1 SEHNR and CDR2 FQNEAQ (reference sequence). Unmatched junction bases numbered 6, after V lost 6 bases and J lost 2 bases. This CDR3 has 15 residues. The CDR3 DNA sequence: TGTGCCAGCAGATGGGGACAGCTAAACACCGGGGAGCTGTTTTTT. It codes for CASRWGQLNTGELFF.

This chain connects TRBV19 to TRBJ1-1; no reliable D call. The germline gives CDR1 LNHDA, CDR2 SQIVND (reference sequence). Trimming took 6 bases from V and 11 from J, leaving 16 bases between them. The CDR3 runs 12 residues. CDR3 region: CASSPWSPGAFF. The CDR3 nucleotides read TGTGCCAGTAGCCCATGGAGCCCCGGCGCTTTCTTT.

The V call is TRBV19, the J call TRBJ2-1; D is perhaps TRBD1 (6 bases). Trimming cost V 2 bases and J 6 bases, with 11 bases left between them. The germline gives CDR1 LNHDA, CDR2 SQIVND (reference sequence). The CDR3 has 14 amino acids. Written as DNA, the CDR3 is TGTGCCAGTAGTATAAGGAACAGGGCCAATGAGCAGTTCTTC. This gives the protein CASSIRNRANEQFF. The full variable domain, in which reference TRBV19 and TRBJ2-1 provide the parts outside the CDR3, is DGGITQSPKYLFRKEGQNVTLSCEQNLNHDAMYWYRQDPGQGLRLIYYSQIVNDFQKGDIAEGYSVSREKKESFPLTVTSAQKNPTAFYLCASSIRNRANEQFFGPGTRLTVL.

V is TRBV2 and J is TRBJ1-5, with 8 bases matching TRBD1. J gave up 4 bases and V 4 bases, and 0 bases lay outside the gene matches. Germline loops: CDR1 SNHLY, CDR2 FYNNEI. The CDR3 sequence is 13 residues long. CDR3 sequence reads: CASSGQGNQPQHF. CDR3 nucleotide sequence: TGTGCCAGCAGTGGACAGGGGAATCAGCCCCAGCATTTT. Combining the CDR3 with reference TRBV2 and TRBJ1-5 gives the whole variable domain EPEVTQTPSHQVTQMGQEVILRCVPISNHLYFYWYRQILGQKVEFLVSFYNNEISEKSEIFDDQFSVERPDGSNFTLKIRSTKLEDSAMYFCASSGQGNQPQHFGDGTRLSIL.

Comment on this clone: Because it lacks the conserved phenylalanine or tryptophan at the end, this CDR3 is likely a read error. The DNA is omitted, as the CDR3 cannot be located on it reliably, and the CDR3 follows TCRdb's listing. V gene TRBV28 combines with J gene TRBJ1-2; the tabulated D call, TRBD1, remains unverified against the DNA. The V gene's germline CDR1 is MDHEN and CDR2 SYDVKM. The CDR3 sequence runs 12 residues, both termini included. The chain's CDR3 is CASSWTGGGRFM.

The CDR3 DNA follows: TGCGCCAGCAGCCAACCCGCCAGGGGAAGGGTCACTGAAGCTTTCTTT. Amino acids: CASSQPARGRVTEAFF. The genes are TRBV4-1 and TRBJ1-1, with D possibly being TRBD1 (6 bases). Germline assignment: CDR1 MGHRA and CDR2 YSYEKL. V gave up 2 bases and J gave up 4 bases, with 17 bases separating them. This CDR3 spans 16 amino acids.

The sample holds one count of this clone. The V and J genes are TRBV5-1 and TRBJ2-2, with 9 bases that match TRBD2. The CDR3 loop spans 17 amino acids. CDR1 is SGHRS, CDR2 YFSETQ, per germline. The V gene end was trimmed by 5 bases and the J gene end by 0 bases; junction bases not matched to a gene: 8. This CDR3 is CASRPRSGGTNTGELFF. Written as DNA, the CDR3 is TGCGCCAGCAGACCGAGGAGCGGGGGGACGAACACCGGGGAGCTGTTTTTT.

V and J are TRBV6-5 and TRBJ2-3, with a possible D match to TRBD2 (5 bases). The CDR3 is made up of 14 amino acids. Germline CDR1 is MNHEY and CDR2 is SVGAGI. Between the trimmed V and J ends, which lost 6 bases and 3 bases, there was a span of 13 bases. CDR3 protein: CASSYTPGTDTQYF. The CDR3 region has the DNA TGTGCCAGCAGCTATACCCCGGGGACAGATACGCAGTATTTT.

The chain employs TRBV5-4 and TRBJ2-3; no clear D. This CDR3 comprises 12 residues. V was trimmed by 2 bases and J by 0 bases, leaving 1 base between them. CDR1 is SGHNT and CDR2 is YYREEE in the germline V gene (reference sequence). This CDR3 is CASSLSTDTQYF. CDR3 sequence (DNA): TGTGCCAGCAGCTTAAGCACAGATACGCAGTATTTT.

This clone was seen once. V is TRBV5-1 and J is TRBJ1-1; the match to TRBD1 covers 7 bases. J gave up 1 base and V 2 bases, and 5 bases lay outside the gene matches. The germline CDR1 and CDR2 sequences are SGHRS and YFSETQ. CDR3 length equals 15 residues. The chain's CDR3 is CASSFSTGSNTEAFF. The CDR3 coding sequence is TGCGCCAGCAGCTTTTCGACAGGGTCGAACACTGAAGCTTTCTTT. Full variable domain (missing parts from reference TRBV5-1 and TRBJ1-1): KAGVTQTPRYLIKTRGQQVTLSCSPISGHRSVSWYQQTPGQGLQFLFEYFSETQRNKGNFPGRFSGRQFSNSRSEMNVSTLELGDSALYLCASSFSTGSNTEAFFGQGTRLTVV.

V is TRBV21-1 and J is TRBJ1-1; TRBD1 reflects the table's D call only, with no check against the DNA. TRBV21-1 is labeled a pseudogene. CDR3 size: 13 residues. The CDR3 spells CASSIRVNTEAFF. The CDR3 DNA reads as TGTGCCAGCAGCATCAGGGTGAACACTGAAGCTTTCTTT.